Listed below are T cell receptor beta chains from one sample, sequenced in a study of T cell changes during pregnancy in multiple sclerosis. Produced via immunoSEQ multiplex PCR; TCRdb's table is partial and in-frame only. The sample holds 60,000 or so clones, 92% seen once. Sequences were derived from peripheral blood, sampled in the first trimester of pregnancy. Receptors were obtained from a female donor with multiple sclerosis, enrolled in a pregnancy study. The CDR3 runs from the conserved cysteine through the conserved F or W. A D gene is named only where the DNA matches it firmly. Expanded clones get a size class; other rows say once, few or many, or leave the size out.

clone size	D gene	V gene	J gene	CDR3 length	CDR3 protein	CDR3 DNA
NA	NA	TRBV7-3	TRBJ1-2	14	CASSLGGGDYGYTF	TGTGCCAGCAGCTTAGGTGGGGGGGACTATGGCTACACCTTC
NA	NA	TRBV5-6	TRBJ2-3	15	CASSLMRGPTDTQYF	TGTGCCAGCAGCTTGATGCGGGGCCCGACAGATACGCAGTATTTT
few	NA	TRBV29-1	TRBJ1-1	13	CSVRGRMNTEAFF	TGCAGCGTAAGGGGCCGCATGAACACTGAAGCTTTCTTT
NA	TRBD1	TRBV7-9	TRBJ1-1	12	CASSLADRGAFF	TGTGCCAGCAGCTTAGCGGACAGGGGAGCTTTCTTT
NA	TRBD1	TRBV6-1	TRBJ1-5	14	CAAGVQGIPPAQHF	TGTGCCGCCGGAGTACAGGGGATTCCCCCGGCCCAGCATTTT
NA	NA	TRBV4-2	TRBJ1-3	17	CASSQVGRGSSGNTIYF	TGTGCCAGCAGCCAGGTGGGAAGGGGATCCTCTGGAAACACCATATATTTT
few	NA	TRBV10-3	TRBJ2-7	13	CAISESTGAEQYF	TGTGCCATCAGTGAGTCGACGGGTGCCGAGCAGTACTTC
NA	NA	TRBV11-3	TRBJ2-7	14	CASSLSGKLGEQYF	TGTGCCAGCAGCTTATCAGGGAAATTGGGCGAGCAGTACTTC
once	TRBD1	TRBV6-5	TRBJ1-1	16	CASSYLQGARGTEAFF	TGTGCCAGCAGTTACCTACAGGGGGCGAGGGGCACTGAAGCTTTCTTT
NA	NA	TRBV27	TRBJ2-1	14	CASSLFRQPNEQFF	TGTGCCAGCAGTTTATTTCGACAGCCGAATGAGCAGTTCTTC
NA	TRBD2	TRBV18	TRBJ2-7	17	CASSPLSVLAGSYEQYF	TGTGCCAGCTCACCACTCAGCGTTCTAGCGGGGTCTTACGAGCAGTACTTC
NA	NA	TRBV4-1	TRBJ1-2	15	CASSQGGSYLEGYTF	TGCGCCAGCAGCCAAGGCGGGTCTTACTTGGAAGGCTACACCTTC
NA	NA	TRBV7-9	TRBJ2-7	15	CASSLAEGSSYEQYF	TGTGCCAGCAGCTTAGCGGAGGGGAGCTCCTACGAGCAGTACTTC
NA	NA	TRBV19	TRBJ1-5	14	CASSIGRGSQPQHF	TGTGCCAGTAGTATAGGTAGAGGGTCTCAGCCCCAGCATTTT
NA	NA	TRBV12-5	TRBJ1-5	17	CASGEDGGLYSNQPQHF	TGTGCTAGTGGTGAGGACGGAGGACTCTATAGCAATCAGCCCCAGCATTTT
NA	NA	TRBV14	TRBJ1-2	15	CASSQEDWGGYGYTF	TGTGCCAGCAGCCAAGAAGATTGGGGGGGCTATGGCTACACCTTC
NA	TRBD2	TRBV7-2	TRBJ2-3	15	CASSMRGGPADTQYF	TGTGCCAGCAGCATGCGGGGGGGCCCCGCAGATACGCAGTATTTT
NA	NA	TRBV7-9	TRBJ2-7	15	CASSLGAGSSYEQYF	TGTGCCAGCAGCTTAGGGGCGGGGAGCTCCTACGAGCAGTACTTC
NA	NA	TRBV20-1	TRBJ1-1	10	CSASREEAFF	TGCAGTGCTAGTCGCGAAGAAGCTTTCTTT
once	TRBD1	TRBV2	TRBJ2-7	14	CASSVPGQNYEQYF	TGTGCCAGCAGTGTTCCGGGACAGAACTACGAGCAGTACTTC
NA	TRBD1	TRBV9	TRBJ2-5	14	CASSPRTGMETQYF	TGTGCCAGCAGCCCCCGGACAGGGATGGAGACCCAGTACTTC
NA	NA	TRBV6-1	TRBJ2-3	14	CASSETRARDTQYF	TGTGCCAGCAGTGAGACTCGAGCTAGAGATACGCAGTATTTT
once	TRBD1	TRBV5-1	TRBJ1-3	16	CASSPGQTSSGNTIYF	TGCGCCAGCAGCCCGGGACAGACCAGCTCTGGAAACACCATATATTTT
NA	TRBD2	TRBV7-3	TRBJ2-3	16	CASSRGLARSTDTQYF	TGTGCCAGCAGTCGGGGACTAGCACGGAGCACAGATACGCAGTATTTT
NA	NA	TRBV5-6	TRBJ2-7	11	CASSSRDEQYF	TGTGCCAGCAGCTCCCGCGACGAGCAGTACTTC
once	TRBD1	TRBV7-2	TRBJ1-2	14	CASSFRTGERGYTF	TGTGCCAGCAGCTTCAGGACAGGGGAAAGGGGCTACACCTTC